This TCR beta chain was sequenced for a study of CD8+CD57+ T cells in acquired aplastic anemia. For sequencing, patients were chosen who had shown expansion of CD8+CD57+ cells by flow cytometry. Both TCR beta VDJ combination and CDR3 sequence profiling were carried out. Genomic DNA was the template for this profiling. One entry per CDR3 protein results from TCRdb running MiXCR on the reads. The table has roughly 500,000 distinct CDR3 sequences, 25% to 40% seen once. V lost 6 bases and J lost 3, with 17 bases in between. CDR3 length: 16 residues. In germline, CDR1 is MDHEN, CDR2 SYDVKM. This clonotype was sampled from a human donor with aplastic anemia. The chain recombines TRBV28 with TRBJ2-2; D unclear. Sequenced: sorted CD4+, CD8+, or CD8+CD57+ T cells (not recorded which) from PBMCs. For the CDR3, the DNA is TGTGCCAGCAGATACCCCTCCCCTGGGGACACCGGGGAGCTGTTTTTT. It translates to CASRYPSPGDTGELFF.